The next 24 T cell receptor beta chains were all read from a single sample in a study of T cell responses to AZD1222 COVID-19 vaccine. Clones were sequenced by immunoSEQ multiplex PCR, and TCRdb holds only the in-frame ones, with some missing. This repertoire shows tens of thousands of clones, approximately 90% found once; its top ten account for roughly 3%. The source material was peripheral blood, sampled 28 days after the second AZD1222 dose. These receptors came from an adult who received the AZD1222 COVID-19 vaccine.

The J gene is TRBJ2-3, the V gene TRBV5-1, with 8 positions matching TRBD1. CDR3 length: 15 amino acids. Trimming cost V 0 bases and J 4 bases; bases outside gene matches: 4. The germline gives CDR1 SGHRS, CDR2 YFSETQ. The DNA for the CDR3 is TGCGCCAGCAGCTTGGAGGCAGGGGGCGCAGATACGCAGTATTTT. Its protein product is CASSLEAGGADTQYF.

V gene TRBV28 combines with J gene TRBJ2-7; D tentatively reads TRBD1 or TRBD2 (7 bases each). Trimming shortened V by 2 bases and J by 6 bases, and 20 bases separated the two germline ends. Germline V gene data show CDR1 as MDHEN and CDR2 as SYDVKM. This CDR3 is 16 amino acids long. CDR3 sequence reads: CASSLKGRGRGVEQYF. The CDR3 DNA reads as TGTGCCAGCAGTTTAAAGGGGAGGGGGCGAGGCGTCGAGCAGTACTTC.

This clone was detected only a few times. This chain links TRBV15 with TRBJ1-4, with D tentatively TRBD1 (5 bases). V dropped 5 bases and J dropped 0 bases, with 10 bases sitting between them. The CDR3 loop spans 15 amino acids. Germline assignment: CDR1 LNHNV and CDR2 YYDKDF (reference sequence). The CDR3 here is CATSSRGSTNEKLFF. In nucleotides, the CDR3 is TGTGCCACCAGCTCTAGGGGTTCAACTAATGAAAAACTGTTTTTT.

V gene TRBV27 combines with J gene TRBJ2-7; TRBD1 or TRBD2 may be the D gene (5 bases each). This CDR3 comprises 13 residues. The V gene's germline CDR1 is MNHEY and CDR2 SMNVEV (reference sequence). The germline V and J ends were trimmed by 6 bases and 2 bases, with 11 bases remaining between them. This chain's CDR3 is CASSFGAAYEQYF. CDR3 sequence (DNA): TGTGCCAGCAGCTTCGGGGCGGCCTACGAGCAGTACTTC.

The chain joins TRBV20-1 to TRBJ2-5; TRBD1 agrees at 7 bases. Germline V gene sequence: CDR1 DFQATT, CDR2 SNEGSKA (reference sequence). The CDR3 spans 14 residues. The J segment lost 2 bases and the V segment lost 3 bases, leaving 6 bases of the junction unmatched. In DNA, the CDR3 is TGCAGTGCTAGTGCCCGGACAGGACAAGAGACCCAGTACTTC. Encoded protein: CSASARTGQETQYF.

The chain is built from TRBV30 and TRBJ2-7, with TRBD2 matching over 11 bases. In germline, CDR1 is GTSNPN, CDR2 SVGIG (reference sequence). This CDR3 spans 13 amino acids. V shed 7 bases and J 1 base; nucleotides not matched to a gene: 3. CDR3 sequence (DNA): TGTGCCTCAGCTAGCGGGAGGTCCTACGAGCAGTACTTC. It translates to CASASGRSYEQYF.

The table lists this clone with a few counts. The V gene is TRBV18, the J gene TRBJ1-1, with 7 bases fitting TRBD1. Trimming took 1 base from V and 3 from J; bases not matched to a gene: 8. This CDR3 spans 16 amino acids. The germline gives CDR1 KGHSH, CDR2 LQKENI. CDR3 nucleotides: TGTGCCAGCTCACCACTTCTCCAGGGGGGAGACACTGAAGCTTTCTTT. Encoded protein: CASSPLLQGGDTEAFF.

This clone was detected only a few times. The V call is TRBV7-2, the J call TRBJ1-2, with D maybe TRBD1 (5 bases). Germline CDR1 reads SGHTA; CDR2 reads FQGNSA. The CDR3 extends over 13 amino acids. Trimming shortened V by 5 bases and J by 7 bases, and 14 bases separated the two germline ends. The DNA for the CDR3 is TGTGCCAGCAGCGCTGCGGGGGGAAGTGGCTACACCTTC. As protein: CASSAAGGSGYTF.

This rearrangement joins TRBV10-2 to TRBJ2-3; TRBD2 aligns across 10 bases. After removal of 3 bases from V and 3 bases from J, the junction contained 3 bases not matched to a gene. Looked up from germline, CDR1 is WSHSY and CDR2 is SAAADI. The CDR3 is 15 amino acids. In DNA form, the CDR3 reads TGCGCCAGCAGTGACCTAGCGGGAGTGACAGATACGCAGTATTTT. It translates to CASSDLAGVTDTQYF.

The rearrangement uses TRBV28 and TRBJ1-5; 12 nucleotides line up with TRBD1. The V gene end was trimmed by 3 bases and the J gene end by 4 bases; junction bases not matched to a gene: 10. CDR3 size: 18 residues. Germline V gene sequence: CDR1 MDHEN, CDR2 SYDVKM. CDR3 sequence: CASSFGTGGISGNQPQHF. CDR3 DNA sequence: TGTGCCAGCAGTTTTGGGACAGGGGGCATAAGTGGGAATCAGCCCCAGCATTTT.

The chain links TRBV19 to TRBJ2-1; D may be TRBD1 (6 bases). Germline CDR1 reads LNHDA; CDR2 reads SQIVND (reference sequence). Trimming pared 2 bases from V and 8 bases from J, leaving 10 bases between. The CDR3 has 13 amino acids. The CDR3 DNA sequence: TGTGCCAGTAGTATAAACAGGGCGGATGAGCAGTTCTTC. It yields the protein CASSINRADEQFF.

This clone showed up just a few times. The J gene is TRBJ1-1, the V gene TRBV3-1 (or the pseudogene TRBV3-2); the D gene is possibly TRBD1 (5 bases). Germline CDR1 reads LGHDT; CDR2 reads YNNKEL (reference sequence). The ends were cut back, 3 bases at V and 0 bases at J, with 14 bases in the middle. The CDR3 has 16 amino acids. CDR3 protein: CASSHHSWGMNTEAFF. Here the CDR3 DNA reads TGTGCCAGCAGCCACCATTCCTGGGGGATGAACACTGAAGCTTTCTTT.

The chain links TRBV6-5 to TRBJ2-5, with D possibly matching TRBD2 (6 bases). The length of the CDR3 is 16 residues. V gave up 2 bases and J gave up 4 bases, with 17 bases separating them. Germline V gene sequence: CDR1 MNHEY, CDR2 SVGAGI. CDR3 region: CASSYLSGPRAETQYF. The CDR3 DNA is TGTGCCAGCAGTTACCTTAGCGGTCCCAGGGCAGAGACCCAGTACTTC.

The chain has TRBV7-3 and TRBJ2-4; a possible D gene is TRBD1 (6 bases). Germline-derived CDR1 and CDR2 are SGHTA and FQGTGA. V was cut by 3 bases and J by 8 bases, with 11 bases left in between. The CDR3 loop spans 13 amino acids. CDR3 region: CASSLTGWDIQYF. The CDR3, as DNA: TGTGCCAGCAGCTTGACAGGTTGGGACATTCAGTACTTC.

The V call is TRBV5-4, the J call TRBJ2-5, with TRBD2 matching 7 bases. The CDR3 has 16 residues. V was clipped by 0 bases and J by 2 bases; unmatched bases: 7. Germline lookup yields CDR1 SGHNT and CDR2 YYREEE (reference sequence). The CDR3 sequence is CASSLGSGNLQETQYF. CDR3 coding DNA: TGTGCCAGCAGCTTGGGAAGCGGGAACTTACAAGAGACCCAGTACTTC.

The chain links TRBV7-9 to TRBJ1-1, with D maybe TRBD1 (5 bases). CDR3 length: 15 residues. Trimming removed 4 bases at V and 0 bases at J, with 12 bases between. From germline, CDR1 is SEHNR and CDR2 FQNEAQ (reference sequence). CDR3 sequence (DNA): TGTGCCAGCAGCTCTAGGAGGGGTCTGAACACTGAAGCTTTCTTT. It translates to CASSSRRGLNTEAFF.

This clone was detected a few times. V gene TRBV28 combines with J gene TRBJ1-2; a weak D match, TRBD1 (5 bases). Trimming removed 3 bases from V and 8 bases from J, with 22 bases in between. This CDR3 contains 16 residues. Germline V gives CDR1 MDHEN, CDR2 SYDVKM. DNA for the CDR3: TGTGCCAGCAGTTTTCGCGGGGGAAGAGCCAGCGGGGGCTACACCTTC. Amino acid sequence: CASSFRGGRASGGYTF.

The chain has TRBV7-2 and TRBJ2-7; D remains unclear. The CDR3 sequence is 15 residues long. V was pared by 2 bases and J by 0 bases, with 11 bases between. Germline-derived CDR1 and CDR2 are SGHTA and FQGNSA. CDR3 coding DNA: TGTGCCAGCAGCTTATTGCACTTTTCCTCCTACGAGCAGTACTTC. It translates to CASSLLHFSSYEQYF.

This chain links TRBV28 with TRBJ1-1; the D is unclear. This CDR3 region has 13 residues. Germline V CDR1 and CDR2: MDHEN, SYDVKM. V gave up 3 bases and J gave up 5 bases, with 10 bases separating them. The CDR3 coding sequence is TGTGCCAGCAGTTTGTATCAGTGGACTGAAGCTTTCTTT. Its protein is CASSLYQWTEAFF.

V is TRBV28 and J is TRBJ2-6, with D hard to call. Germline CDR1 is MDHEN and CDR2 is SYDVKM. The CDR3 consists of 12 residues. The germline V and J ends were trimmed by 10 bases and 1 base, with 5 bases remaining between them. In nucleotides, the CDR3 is TGTGCCACCTTTTCTGGGGCCAACGTCCTGACTTTC. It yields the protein CATFSGANVLTF. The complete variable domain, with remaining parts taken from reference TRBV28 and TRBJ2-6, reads DVKVTQSSRYLVKRTGEKVFLECVQDMDHENMFWYRQDPGLGLRLIYFSYDVKMKEKGDIPEGYSVSREKKERFSLILESASTNQTSMYLCATFSGANVLTFGAGSRLTVL.

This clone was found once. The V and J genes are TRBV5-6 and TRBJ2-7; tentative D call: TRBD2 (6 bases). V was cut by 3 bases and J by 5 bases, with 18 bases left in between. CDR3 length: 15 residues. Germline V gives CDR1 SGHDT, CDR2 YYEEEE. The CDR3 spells CASSSRVRGNDEQYF. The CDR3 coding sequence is TGTGCCAGCAGCTCCCGGGTACGCGGGAATGACGAGCAGTACTTC.

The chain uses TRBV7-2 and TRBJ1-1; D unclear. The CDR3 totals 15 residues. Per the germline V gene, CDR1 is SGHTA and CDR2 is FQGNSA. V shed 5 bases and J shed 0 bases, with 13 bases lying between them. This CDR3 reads CASSPWRSMNTEAFF. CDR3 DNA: TGTGCCAGCAGCCCATGGAGAAGTATGAACACTGAAGCTTTCTTT. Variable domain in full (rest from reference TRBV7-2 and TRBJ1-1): GAGVSQSPSNKVTEKGKDVELRCDPISGHTALYWYRQSLGQGLEFLIYFQGNSAPDKSGLPSDRFSAERTGGSVSTLTIQRTQQEDSAVYLCASSPWRSMNTEAFFGQGTRLTVV.

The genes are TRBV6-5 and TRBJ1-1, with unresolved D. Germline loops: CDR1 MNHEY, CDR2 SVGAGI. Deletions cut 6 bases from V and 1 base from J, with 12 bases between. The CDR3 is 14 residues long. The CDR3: CASRRGSSNTEAFF. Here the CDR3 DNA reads TGTGCCAGCAGACGAGGGTCGTCGAACACTGAAGCTTTCTTT.

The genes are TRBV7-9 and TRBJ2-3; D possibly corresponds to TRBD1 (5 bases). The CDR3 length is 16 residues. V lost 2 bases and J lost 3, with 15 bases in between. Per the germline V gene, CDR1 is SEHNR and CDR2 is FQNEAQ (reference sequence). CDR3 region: CASSLWWGVGTDTQYF. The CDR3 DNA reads TGTGCCAGCAGCTTATGGTGGGGCGTCGGAACAGATACGCAGTATTTT. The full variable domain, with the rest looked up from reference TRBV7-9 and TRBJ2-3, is DTGVSQNPRHKITKRGQNVTFRCDPISEHNRLYWYRQTLGQGPEFLTYFQNEAQLEKSRLLSDRFSAERPKGSFSTLEIQRTEQGDSAMYLCASSLWWGVGTDTQYFGPGTRLTVL.